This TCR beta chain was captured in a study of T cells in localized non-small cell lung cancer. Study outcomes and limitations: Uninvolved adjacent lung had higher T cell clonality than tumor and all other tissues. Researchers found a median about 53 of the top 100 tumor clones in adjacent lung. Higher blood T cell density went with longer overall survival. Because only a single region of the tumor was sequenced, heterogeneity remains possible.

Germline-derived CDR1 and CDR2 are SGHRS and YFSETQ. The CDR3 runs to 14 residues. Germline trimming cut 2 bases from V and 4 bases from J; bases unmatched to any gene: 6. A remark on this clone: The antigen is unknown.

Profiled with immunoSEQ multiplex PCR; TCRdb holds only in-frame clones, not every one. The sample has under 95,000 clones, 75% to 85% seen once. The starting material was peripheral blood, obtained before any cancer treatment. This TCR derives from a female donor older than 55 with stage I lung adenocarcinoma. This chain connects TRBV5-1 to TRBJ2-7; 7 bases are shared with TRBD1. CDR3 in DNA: TGCGCCAGCAGCTTAAGACAGGGCCTTTACGAGCAGTACTTC. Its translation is CASSLRQGLYEQYF. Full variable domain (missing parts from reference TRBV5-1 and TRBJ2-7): KAGVTQTPRYLIKTRGQQVTLSCSPISGHRSVSWYQQTPGQGLQFLFEYFSETQRNKGNFPGRFSGRQFSNSRSEMNVSTLELGDSALYLCASSLRQGLYEQYFGPGTRLTVT.